The rows below give T cell receptor beta chains drawn from one sample of a study of T cell responses to AZD1222 COVID-19 vaccine. The assay was immunoSEQ multiplex PCR, and TCRdb's table has in-frame clones only and misses some. The profile shows more than 150,000 clones, about 86% of them singletons. The sequences come from peripheral blood, collected on day 0 of AZD1222 vaccination. The receptors here all came from an adult in good health. Each CDR3 is given with its conserved first and last residue. The order of the fields is J gene, clone size, V gene, D gene, CDR3 DNA, CDR3 protein. D genes are given only for firm matches. Size is omitted from some rows. Given values are once, few, many or a class for expanded clones.

j_call: TRBJ1-5
clone_size: .
v_call: TRBV19
d_call: .
cdr3_nt: TGTGCCAGTAGTATAGATGACAGCACTAGCAATCAGCCCCAGCATTTT
cdr3_aa: CASSIDDSTSNQPQHF

j_call: TRBJ2-5
clone_size: .
v_call: TRBV3-1/TRBV3-2
d_call: TRBD1
cdr3_nt: TGTGCCAGCAGCCAAGATCCCTCCCCGGACAGGGGGCTAGGAGAGACCCAGTACTTC
cdr3_aa: CASSQDPSPDRGLGETQYF

j_call: TRBJ1-5
clone_size: .
v_call: TRBV19
d_call: .
cdr3_nt: TGTGCCAGTAAACGACAGAGCCACAATCAGCCCCAGCATTTT
cdr3_aa: CASKRQSHNQPQHF

j_call: TRBJ2-3
clone_size: once
v_call: TRBV7-3
d_call: .
cdr3_nt: TGTGCCAGCAGCTTAATAGGGGAGGGCACAGATACGCAGTATTTT
cdr3_aa: CASSLIGEGTDTQYF

j_call: TRBJ1-1
clone_size: once
v_call: TRBV5-1
d_call: TRBD1
cdr3_nt: TGCGCCAGCAGCGGGCAGGGGGCTAACACTGAAGCTTTCTTT
cdr3_aa: CASSGQGANTEAFF

j_call: TRBJ2-4
clone_size: .
v_call: TRBV7-2
d_call: .
cdr3_nt: TGTGCCAGCAGCTTAAGGTCCGGGACAAGGTTAGCCAAAAACATTCAGTACTTC
cdr3_aa: CASSLRSGTRLAKNIQYF

j_call: TRBJ2-1
clone_size: .
v_call: TRBV6-2/TRBV6-3
d_call: TRBD2
cdr3_nt: TGTGCCAGCAGTGCCGAGACTAGCGGGGGGTTTGAGCAGTTCTTC
cdr3_aa: CASSAETSGGFEQFF

j_call: TRBJ2-3
clone_size: .
v_call: TRBV19
d_call: .
cdr3_nt: TGTGCCAGTAGTTCCAACCTAGGACGCACAGATACGCAGTATTTT
cdr3_aa: CASSSNLGRTDTQYF

j_call: TRBJ2-7
clone_size: .
v_call: TRBV6-2/TRBV6-3
d_call: TRBD2
cdr3_nt: TGTGCCAGCAGTTACCCCGGGACTAGCGGGAGACTCGGCAGATACGAGCAGTACTTC
cdr3_aa: CASSYPGTSGRLGRYEQYF

j_call: TRBJ1-2
clone_size: .
v_call: TRBV4-3
d_call: .
cdr3_nt: TGCGCCAGCAGCCAAGATGTAGCAGGGAGAAGTTATGGCTACACCTTC
cdr3_aa: CASSQDVAGRSYGYTF

j_call: TRBJ2-3
clone_size: .
v_call: TRBV6-5
d_call: TRBD2
cdr3_nt: TGTGCCAACAAACCGGGACTAGGAGATACGCAGTATTTT
cdr3_aa: CANKPGLGDTQYF

j_call: TRBJ1-1
clone_size: .
v_call: TRBV2
d_call: .
cdr3_nt: TGTGCCAGCAGAAGGGAGCTAAACACTGAAGCTTTCTTT
cdr3_aa: CASRRELNTEAFF

j_call: TRBJ1-3
clone_size: .
v_call: TRBV30
d_call: .
cdr3_nt: TGTGCCTGGAGTATCTCCTCTGGAAACACCATATATTTT
cdr3_aa: CAWSISSGNTIYF

j_call: TRBJ2-1
clone_size: .
v_call: TRBV27
d_call: .
cdr3_nt: TGTGCCAGCAGCCTACTGGGGGGGGCCGTCTACAATGAGCAGTTCTTC
cdr3_aa: CASSLLGGAVYNEQFF

j_call: TRBJ1-2
clone_size: .
v_call: TRBV6-5
d_call: .
cdr3_nt: TGTGCCAGCAGGGGTTTTATGGACGAGGGCTACACCTTC
cdr3_aa: CASRGFMDEGYTF

j_call: TRBJ2-5
clone_size: .
v_call: TRBV7-9
d_call: .
cdr3_nt: TGTGCCAGCAGCTTATCTGGCGCTCAAGAGACCCAGTACTTC
cdr3_aa: CASSLSGAQETQYF

j_call: TRBJ1-5
clone_size: .
v_call: TRBV5-1
d_call: .
cdr3_nt: TGCGCCAGCAGCGGGGACCCAAATCAGCCCCAGCATTTT
cdr3_aa: CASSGDPNQPQHF

j_call: TRBJ2-7
clone_size: .
v_call: TRBV7-9
d_call: .
cdr3_nt: TGTGCCAGCAGCTTAGGGGCCGGGGATGAGCAGTACTTC
cdr3_aa: CASSLGAGDEQYF

j_call: TRBJ1-1
clone_size: .
v_call: TRBV29-1
d_call: .
cdr3_nt: TGCAGCGTTTACAGGGACCTCATGAACACTGAAGCTTTCTTT
cdr3_aa: CSVYRDLMNTEAFF

j_call: TRBJ2-7
clone_size: .
v_call: TRBV11-2
d_call: .
cdr3_nt: TGTGCCAGCAGCTCTTCGGGGTACGAGCAGTACTTC
cdr3_aa: CASSSSGYEQYF

j_call: TRBJ2-2
clone_size: few
v_call: TRBV27
d_call: TRBD1
cdr3_nt: TGTGCCAGCAGTTGGACAGGGACCACCGGGGAGCTGTTTTTT
cdr3_aa: CASSWTGTTGELFF

j_call: TRBJ1-1
clone_size: .
v_call: TRBV4-2
d_call: TRBD1
cdr3_nt: TGTGCCAGCAGCCAGACCGGGACAGGGGGGTTAAAGGCTTTCTTT
cdr3_aa: CASSQTGTGGLKAFF

j_call: TRBJ1-2
clone_size: once
v_call: TRBV19
d_call: .
cdr3_nt: TGTGCCAGTAGTGGGGAATTCTATGGCTACACCTTC
cdr3_aa: CASSGEFYGYTF

j_call: TRBJ1-5
clone_size: .
v_call: TRBV7-2
d_call: .
cdr3_nt: TGTGCCAGCAGCTTGGAGTGGGGGGCTGTGGAGCCCCAGCATTTT
cdr3_aa: CASSLEWGAVEPQHF

j_call: TRBJ1-2
clone_size: .
v_call: TRBV30
d_call: .
cdr3_nt: TGTGCCTGGAGTGTAAGCCCCAGAGACTATGGCTACACCTTC
cdr3_aa: CAWSVSPRDYGYTF

j_call: TRBJ2-1
clone_size: .
v_call: TRBV30
d_call: .
cdr3_nt: TGTGCCTGGAGTGTAGGGCCAACGTATGAGCAGTTCTTC
cdr3_aa: CAWSVGPTYEQFF